Shown below are 10 T cell receptor beta chains from a single sample sequenced in a study of beta chain features in type 1 diabetes. General study results and limits: TCRB CDR3s from Type 1 diabetes patients were moderately but significantly shorter in all four CD4+ subsets.

TCRB transcripts that were expressed got sequenced, as all of the isolated RNA had been reverse transcribed. The repertoire was sequenced with immunoSEQ multiplex PCR; TCRdb's copy has only in-frame clones and lacks some. The data contain a few hundred thousand clones, roughly 12% of them singletons. Their antigens remain unidentified. Specimen: naive CD4+ T cells from blood. Every receptor here comes from a woman aged 18-29 years with type 1 diabetes.

This sequence joins TRBV19 and TRBJ1-1; 7 bases match TRBD1. J was trimmed by 4 bases and V by 5 bases; bases with no gene match: 7. CDR1 is LNHDA, CDR2 SQIVND, per germline (reference sequence). This CDR3 has 14 residues. CDR3 residues: CASSLRTGRTEAFF. The DNA for the CDR3 is TGTGCCAGTAGTTTGCGGACAGGTCGCACTGAAGCTTTCTTT.

This rearrangement joins TRBV7-9 to TRBJ2-7; D gene unclear. The CDR3 sequence is 10 residues long. Looked up from germline, CDR1 is SEHNR and CDR2 is FQNEAQ (reference sequence). The V and J ends lost 5 bases and 4 bases respectively, with 3 bases between them. CDR3 region: CASSQYEQYF. For the CDR3, the DNA is TGTGCCAGCAGCCAGTACGAGCAGTACTTC.

This sequence joins TRBV6-1 and TRBJ2-7; 9 bases are a match to TRBD1. The CDR3 runs to 14 residues. CDR1 MNHNS and CDR2 SASEGT come from the germline V gene. With 7 bases clipped from V and 1 base from J, the junction kept 5 bases outside the gene matches. The CDR3 loop is CASKTGTGSYEQYF. The CDR3 bases are TGTGCCAGCAAAACCGGGACAGGGTCCTACGAGCAGTACTTC.

V gene TRBV7-2 combines with J gene TRBJ2-5; D might be TRBD2 (6 bases). Trimming took off 4 bases at V and 5 bases at J, with 14 bases between the two ends. There are 14 residues in the CDR3. CDR1 and CDR2 from the germline V gene are SGHTA and FQGNSA. Here the CDR3 reads CASSSLGGGETQYF. In DNA form, the CDR3 reads TGTGCCAGCAGCTCCTTGGGGGGTGGTGAGACCCAGTACTTC.

On this clone itself: At one end the junction does not follow the germline gene, possibly because of a read error. The CDR3 DNA reads TGTGCCATCAGTGAGTCACCAGATACGCAGTATTTT. Translation gives CAISESPDTQYF. The rearrangement uses TRBV6-6 and TRBJ2-3; D is unresolved. The CDR3 spans 12 residues. Germline V CDR1 and CDR2: MNHNY, SVGAGI (reference sequence).

This chain joins TRBV29-1 and TRBJ1-2; the D gene is possibly TRBD1 (6 bases). Between the trimmed V and J ends, which lost 4 bases and 0 bases, there was a span of 12 bases. Germline CDR1 SQVTM, CDR2 ANQGSEA. CDR3 length equals 14 residues. The CDR3 here is CSVVSGTPNYGYTF. Written as DNA, the CDR3 is TGCAGCGTTGTCTCCGGGACACCTAACTATGGCTACACCTTC.

The CDR3 here is CASRPPRGGWETQYF. The CDR3 nucleotides are TGTGCCAGCAGACCCCCTAGGGGAGGGTGGGAGACCCAGTACTTC. The chain joins TRBV21-1 to TRBJ2-5; the tabulated D call, TRBD2, remains unverified against the DNA. TRBV21-1 is deemed a pseudogene. This CDR3 spans 15 amino acids.

The rearrangement links TRBV5-1 to TRBJ2-7; D uncertain. This CDR3 is 13 amino acids long. With 4 bases removed from V and 7 bases from J, the gap between germline ends came to 15 bases. CDR1 is SGHRS, CDR2 YFSETQ, per germline. CDR3 in DNA: TGCGCCAGCAGCGCGTCGTACTTCGGGGAGCAGTACTTC. As protein: CASSASYFGEQYF.

This chain joins TRBV7-9 and TRBJ1-4; TRBD1 matches 8 bases. The CDR3 spans 15 residues. Germline V gene lookup returns CDR1 SEHNR and CDR2 FQNEAQ (reference sequence). The junction had 6 bases not matched to a gene; V was cut back by 4 bases and J by 5 bases. DNA for the CDR3: TGTGCCAGCAGCTCATCCGGGACAGGCAATGAAAAACTGTTTTTT. Its translation: CASSSSGTGNEKLFF. The full variable domain, in which reference TRBV7-9 and TRBJ1-4 provide the parts outside the CDR3, is DTGVSQNPRHKITKRGQNVTFRCDPISEHNRLYWYRQTLGQGPEFLTYFQNEAQLEKSRLLSDRFSAERPKGSFSTLEIQRTEQGDSAMYLCASSSSGTGNEKLFFGSGTQLSVL.

The rearrangement uses TRBV18 and TRBJ1-1, with D uncertain. The CDR3 is 14 residues long. Germline V CDR1 and CDR2: KGHSH, LQKENI. Trimming pared 5 bases from V and 0 bases from J, leaving 10 bases between. The CDR3 reads CASSTGIMNTEAFF. The DNA of the CDR3 is TGTGCCAGCTCAACGGGGATCATGAACACTGAAGCTTTCTTT.